The clone carrying this T cell receptor (beta chain) was counted at least ten times. According to the study, TCR beta libraries were built with iRepertoire HTBI primers and CDR3-region Arm-PCR. TCRdb redid the calling of the multiplex PCR reads with MiXCR, one entry per CDR3 protein. The sample lists about 470,000 distinct CDR3 sequences; under 15% were seen once. This record comes from a study of regulatory T cells in long-lasting Graves disease. Looked up from germline, CDR1 is LNHNV and CDR2 is YYDKDF (reference sequence). This CDR3 region has 15 residues. The ends lost 5 bases at V and 4 bases at J; junction bases unmatched: 7. The time point denotes: newly diagnosed GD, antithyroid drugs for less than 3 months. RNA extracted from PBMCs served as the sequencing template. This sample was also put to use in a study of T cells in Graves' hyperthyroidism and ophthalmopathy. As that report states: Graves' hyperthyroidism qualified as stable when ophthalmopathy did not progress within 18 months.

This clonotype was sampled from a woman aged 25 to 39 with Graves disease. The starting material was peripheral blood mononuclear cells (PBMCs), obtained at new diagnosis, from a patient treated with antithyroid drugs. The gene calls are TRBV15 and TRBJ2-1, with 8 bases that match TRBD1. The CDR3 bases are TGTGCCACCAGCCTAAGACAGGGGTCTTACAATGAGCAGTTCTTC. Residues: CATSLRQGSYNEQFF.